Listed below are T cell receptor beta chains from one sample, sequenced in a study of blood T cell repertoires in COVID-19. Data came from immunoSEQ multiplex PCR; TCRdb stores just in-frame clones and leaves some out. The table lists about 30,000 clones, about nine tenths of them singletons. What was sequenced was peripheral blood. These receptors were collected from a man between 65 and 85 years old with active or convalescent COVID-19. CDR3s include the opening cysteine and the closing phenylalanine or tryptophan. The D gene is left open where the match is weak. The size entry is marked missing in some rows and otherwise reads once, few, many or a size class.

abundance,d_gene,j_gene,v_gene,CDR3aa,CDR3nt
-,TRBD1,TRBJ2-2,TRBV28,CASTPGDRGNTGELFF,TGTGCCAGCACCCCGGGGGACAGGGGGAACACCGGGGAGCTGTTTTTT
-,-,TRBJ1-1,TRBV7-8,CASSLVGRTEAFF,TGTGCCAGCAGCTTAGTGGGGCGGACTGAAGCTTTCTTT
-,-,TRBJ2-1,TRBV19,CATGQGGSYNEQFF,TGTGCCACCGGGCAGGGGGGATCCTACAATGAGCAGTTCTTC
-,-,TRBJ1-1,TRBV5-1,CASSLDRNTEAFF,TGCGCCAGCAGCCTTGACAGGAACACTGAAGCTTTCTTT
-,-,TRBJ1-5,TRBV27,CASSTYLNQPQHF,TGTGCCAGCAGTACTTACTTAAATCAGCCCCAGCATTTT
-,-,TRBJ1-3,TRBV5-6,CASSWGHNSGNTIYF,TGTGCCAGCAGCTGGGGACATAACTCTGGAAACACCATATATTTT
-,-,TRBJ2-2,TRBV11-2,CASSLAPTAPQNTGELFF,TGTGCCAGCAGCTTAGCACCGACAGCACCTCAAAACACCGGGGAGCTGTTTTTT
-,-,TRBJ1-5,TRBV2,CASGDLQPQHF,TGTGCCAGCGGGGACTTGCAGCCCCAGCATTTT
-,-,TRBJ2-7,TRBV19,CASSIGGYYEQYF,TGTGCCAGTAGTATAGGCGGGTACTACGAGCAGTACTTC
-,TRBD2,TRBJ2-1,TRBV5-1,CASSLGGSRRDNEQFF,TGCGCCAGCAGCTTGGGCGGGAGTAGGAGGGACAATGAGCAGTTCTTC
-,-,TRBJ1-4,TRBV4-3,CASSQGGASNEKLFF,TGCGCCAGCAGCCAGGGGGGTGCAAGTAACGAAAAACTGTTTTTT
-,-,TRBJ1-2,TRBV25-1,CASSEHADTQRGYTF,TGTGCCAGCAGTGAACATGCGGACACCCAACGGGGCTACACCTTC
-,TRBD1,TRBJ1-2,TRBV24-1,CATRRGQGGGYTF,TGTGCCACCAGAAGGGGACAGGGCGGCGGCTACACCTTC
-,TRBD1,TRBJ1-2,TRBV7-9,CALRTEGALYGYTF,TGTGCCCTCAGGACTGAGGGGGCGCTTTATGGCTACACCTTC
-,-,TRBJ2-3,TRBV11-3,CASSYRAVGSTDTQYF,TGTGCCAGCAGCTACCGAGCGGTGGGTAGCACAGATACGCAGTATTTT
-,-,TRBJ1-3,TRBV13,CASSYKRNTIYF,TGTGCCAGCAGCTACAAAAGAAACACCATATATTTT
-,-,TRBJ2-5,TRBV11-2,CASSLEGRVEETQYF,TGTGCCAGCAGCTTAGAGGGCAGGGTCGAGGAGACCCAGTACTTC
-,TRBD1,TRBJ1-1,TRBV5-1,CASSKGQGTNTEAFF,TGCGCCAGCAGCAAGGGACAGGGGACGAACACTGAAGCTTTCTTT
-,TRBD1,TRBJ1-1,TRBV18,CASSPGTGGMVTEAFF,TGTGCCAGCTCACCAGGGACAGGGGGCATGGTCACTGAAGCTTTCTTT
-,-,TRBJ2-1,TRBV28,CASSLSGVGMDEQFF,TGTGCCAGCAGTTTGTCCGGGGTCGGTATGGATGAGCAGTTCTTC
-,-,TRBJ1-6,TRBV5-1,CASSYGDTRWKDGSLHF,TGCGCCAGCAGCTATGGGGACACTCGGTGGAAGGATGGGTCCCTCCACTTT
-,-,TRBJ1-4,TRBV3-1/TRBV3-2,CASSQGQVLLTNEKLFF,TGTGCCAGCAGCCAAGGCCAGGTCCTCCTAACTAATGAAAAACTGTTTTTT
-,-,TRBJ2-7,TRBV10-3,CAISARDSSYEQYF,TGTGCCATCAGTGCAAGAGACAGTTCCTACGAGCAGTACTTC
once,TRBD1,TRBJ1-2,TRBV6-5,CASRPSGGWGYTF,TGTGCCAGCAGACCATCAGGGGGCTGGGGCTACACCTTC
-,-,TRBJ1-5,TRBV6-5,CASSSGQSGQPQHF,TGTGCCAGCAGTTCTGGACAGTCTGGTCAGCCCCAGCATTTT
-,-,TRBJ1-4,TRBV19,CASTPGLTNEKLFF,TGTGCCAGTACCCCGGGACTGACAAATGAAAAACTGTTTTTT
few,-,TRBJ2-2,TRBV12-5,CASAQGGSNTGELFF,TGTGCTAGTGCCCAGGGGGGCTCAAACACCGGGGAGCTGTTTTTT
-,-,TRBJ1-1,TRBV2,CASSELTVEAFF,TGTGCCAGCAGTGAGTTGACAGTCGAAGCTTTCTTT
-,-,TRBJ2-2,TRBV5-1,CASSLSETGELFF,TGCGCCAGCAGCTTGTCCGAGACCGGGGAGCTGTTTTTT
-,TRBD1,TRBJ2-6,TRBV6-6,CASRRRDRDSGANVLTF,TGTGCCAGCAGGCGACGGGACAGGGACTCTGGGGCCAACGTCCTGACTTTC
once,TRBD1,TRBJ1-2,TRBV14,CASSQGQGGGYTF,TGTGCCAGCAGCCAAGGACAGGGCGGTGGCTACACCTTC
-,TRBD1,TRBJ1-1,TRBV7-2,CLGQEAFF,TGCCTGGGACAGGAAGCTTTCTTT
-,TRBD2,TRBJ2-5,TRBV2,CASSESSGGQETQYF,TGTGCCAGCAGTGAGTCTAGCGGAGGCCAAGAGACCCAGTACTTC
-,-,TRBJ1-5,TRBV27,CASSIGGGQPQHF,TGTGCCAGCAGTATTGGGGGAGGTCAGCCCCAGCATTTT
-,-,TRBJ2-1,TRBV9,CASSVQQGGKNEQFF,TGTGCCAGCAGCGTACAACAGGGTGGTAAAAATGAGCAGTTCTTC
-,-,TRBJ1-1,TRBV6-5,CASAVGGSITEAFF,TGTGCCAGCGCCGTGGGGGGGTCCATCACTGAAGCTTTCTTT
-,-,TRBJ1-3,TRBV15,CATSRGETVPRNTIYF,TGTGCCACCAGCAGAGGCGAGACAGTCCCGAGAAACACCATATATTTT
once,-,TRBJ1-1,TRBV15,CATSRDLSRGTEAFF,TGTGCCACCAGCAGAGATCTCTCCAGGGGCACTGAAGCTTTCTTT
-,-,TRBJ2-3,TRBV6-2/TRBV6-3,CASSRARGAQAGTDTQYF,TGTGCCAGCAGTCGGGCCAGGGGGGCCCAAGCAGGCACAGATACGCAGTATTTT
-,TRBD2,TRBJ2-3,TRBV3-1/TRBV3-2,CASSLLAGGLTDTQYF,TGTGCCAGCAGCCTGCTAGCGGGGGGGCTCACAGATACGCAGTATTTT
-,TRBD1,TRBJ2-7,TRBV9,CASSVGTGGNYEQYF,TGTGCCAGCAGCGTAGGAACAGGGGGAAACTACGAGCAGTACTTC
-,TRBD1,TRBJ2-2,TRBV3-1/TRBV3-2,CASRDRVTNTGELFF,TGTGCCAGCAGAGACAGGGTTACGAACACCGGGGAGCTGTTTTTT
-,TRBD2,TRBJ2-3,TRBV4-3,CASSQTAGGSGTDTQYF,TGCGCCAGCAGCCAAACGGCGGGGGGCTCCGGCACAGATACGCAGTATTTT